The 7 T cell receptor beta chains reported below all come from one sample, sequenced in a study of blood T cell repertoires in COVID-19. The method was immunoSEQ multiplex PCR; TCRdb's version includes in-frame clones alone and lacks a portion of them. In the table there are 150,000 to 180,000 clones, around 84% of which are singletons. The sequenced sample was peripheral blood. These receptors were collected from a man at least 80 years old with acute or convalescent COVID-19.

The chain couples TRBV12-5 to TRBJ1-2; TRBD1 might be the D (5 bases). Trimming took 7 bases from V and 2 from J, leaving 17 bases between them. CDR1 is LGHNT, CDR2 FRNRAP, per germline. The CDR3 has 15 residues. Written as DNA, the CDR3 is TGTGCTAGTGCCCCCCGGGCAGGGCTAAACTATGGCTACACCTTC. It specifies CASAPRAGLNYGYTF. Full variable domain (outside the CDR3, taken from reference TRBV12-5 and TRBJ1-2): DARVTQTPRHKVTEMGQEVTMRCQPILGHNTVFWYRQTMMQGLELLAYFRNRAPLDDSGMPKDRFSAEMPDATLATLKIQPSEPRDSAVYFCASAPRAGLNYGYTFGSGTRLTVV.

The V and J genes are TRBV30 and TRBJ2-5, with D possibly TRBD2 on 5 matching bases. V lost 5 bases to trimming and J lost 5 bases, with 18 bases between them. The CDR3 has 14 amino acids. Germline-derived CDR1 and CDR2 are GTSNPN and SVGIG (reference sequence). CDR3 nucleotides: TGTGCCTGGGCCGGAGGTACGCAAAGCGAGACCCAGTACTTC. Translating it yields CAWAGGTQSETQYF.

V usage is TRBV6-5 and J usage is TRBJ2-2; 8 nucleotides agree with TRBD1. Germline V lookup: CDR1 MNHEY, CDR2 SVGAGI. This CDR3 comprises 15 residues. Losses at the gene ends were 7 bases for V and 2 bases for J; bases not matched to a gene: 6. The CDR3 bases are TGTGCCAGCAAACGGGGACAGGCTAACACCGGGGAGCTGTTTTTT. As protein: CASKRGQANTGELFF.

This chain joins TRBV27 and TRBJ2-5, with TRBD2 matching over 11 bases. The CDR3 sequence is 15 residues long. Germline loops: CDR1 MNHEY, CDR2 SMNVEV (reference sequence). Trimming took 6 bases from V and 0 from J; bases not matched to a gene: 3. The DNA for the CDR3 is TGTGCCAGCAGGCTAGCGGGGGGAAACCAAGAGACCCAGTACTTC. Translation: CASRLAGGNQETQYF.

The genes are TRBV4-3 and TRBJ1-2; the match to TRBD1 covers 7 bases. The CDR3 totals 16 residues. J lost 4 bases, V lost 1 base, and 9 bases had no gene match. In germline, CDR1 is LGHNA, CDR2 YSLEER. In nucleotides, the CDR3 is TGCGCCAGCAGCCAAGCCGAGACAGGGTGGGCCTATGGCTACACCTTC. Amino acid sequence: CASSQAETGWAYGYTF.

The chain joins TRBV29-1 to TRBJ1-2, with 8 bases identical to TRBD1. Germline loops: CDR1 SQVTM, CDR2 ANQGSEA. This CDR3 region has 12 residues. V was clipped by 7 bases and J by 4 bases; unmatched bases: 5. As DNA, the CDR3 is TGCAGCGATACTACAGGGGGCTATGGCTACACCTTC. As protein: CSDTTGGYGYTF.

The rearrangement uses TRBV5-4 and TRBJ1-2; unclear D gene. V was shortened by 5 bases and J by 8 bases, with 13 bases between the two germline ends. The CDR3 is 12 amino acids. The germline V gene encodes CDR1 SGHNT and CDR2 YYREEE (reference sequence). The CDR3 sequence: CASSPGPRGYTF. DNA for the CDR3: TGTGCCAGCAGTCCGGGTCCTCGGGGCTACACCTTC.